One sample yielded the 26 T cell receptor beta chains listed below, sequenced in a study of CD8+ T cells in alopecia areata. Following extraction, RNA underwent reverse transcription to cDNA, which served as the sequencing template. Sequenced by immunoSEQ multiplex PCR; TCRdb stores in-frame clones only, minus some. The repertoire consists of 98,000 or so clones, with 55% to 75% occurring once and the leading ten covering 20% to 25%. The sequencing sample was made of CD8+ T cells sorted from blood. The receptors shown here come from a human donor in good health.

This chain connects TRBV4-3 to TRBJ2-1; 8 nucleotides line up with TRBD1. Germline assignment: CDR1 LGHNA and CDR2 YSLEER. J was trimmed by 7 bases and V by 3 bases; bases with no gene match: 14. CDR3 length: 17 amino acids. The CDR3 region is CASSHRDRRTLGNEQFF. The DNA for the CDR3 is TGCGCCAGCAGCCATCGGGACAGGCGGACTCTTGGGAATGAGCAGTTCTTC.

V is TRBV15 and J is TRBJ2-7, with D hard to call. CDR1 is LNHNV and CDR2 is YYDKDF in the germline V gene (reference sequence). Trimming cost V 0 bases and J 2 bases, with 20 bases left between them. The CDR3 length is 18 residues. For the CDR3, the DNA is TGTGCCACCAGCAGAGATCCCCAGGATGCAGGTGCTGCCTACGAGCAGTACTTC. It encodes CATSRDPQDAGAAYEQYF.

The rearrangement joins TRBV15 to TRBJ2-7; possible D gene TRBD1, 7 bases. Looked up from germline, CDR1 is LNHNV and CDR2 is YYDKDF (reference sequence). The CDR3 consists of 17 residues. Trimming pared 0 bases from V and 9 bases from J, leaving 24 bases between. The CDR3 region has the DNA TGTGCCACCAGCAGAGAGGGAGGACAGGCTGGCCTACGAGGGCAGTACTTC. It yields the protein CATSREGGQAGLRGQYF.

CDR3 DNA sequence: TGTGCCATCGGGACTAGCGGGGGACAAGAGACCCAGTACTTC. Translating gives CAIGTSGGQETQYF. This sequence joins TRBV10-3 and TRBJ2-5; TRBD2 aligns across 14 bases. Germline V lookup: CDR1 ENHRY, CDR2 SYGVKD. The CDR3 loop spans 14 amino acids. Trimming cost V 8 bases and J 2 bases; bases outside gene matches: 1.

Points on this clone: A read error may account for a junction end that differs from germline. This chain links TRBV25-1 with TRBJ2-4; D not certain. The CDR3 has 14 amino acids. From germline, CDR1 is MGHDK and CDR2 SYGVNS. As DNA, the CDR3 is TGTGCCAGCAGTGAGACTGGGGATTTATTTTTCCTCCACTTC. It specifies CASSETGDLFFLHF.

Only a few counts were recorded for this clone. V gene TRBV27 combines with J gene TRBJ2-2; weak D call: TRBD1 (5 bases). Germline CDR1 MNHEY, CDR2 SMNVEV (reference sequence). With 6 bases removed from V and 5 bases from J, the gap between germline ends came to 19 bases. This CDR3 contains 16 residues. CDR3 protein: CASSSDIRGTTGELFF. The CDR3 nucleotides are TGTGCCAGCAGCTCGGACATACGAGGTACTACCGGGGAGCTGTTTTTT.

The chain is built from TRBV6-6 and TRBJ1-1; D might be TRBD1 (5 bases). The CDR3 loop spans 14 amino acids. V shed 3 bases and J shed 2 bases, with 10 bases lying between them. Per germline, CDR1 MNHNY and CDR2 SVGAGI (reference sequence). CDR3 sequence: CASSYGGGNTEAFF. Here the CDR3 DNA reads TGTGCCAGCAGTTATGGGGGTGGAAACACTGAAGCTTTCTTT.

This clone was seen a few times. The rearrangement links TRBV29-1 to TRBJ2-7; 9 bases line up with TRBD1. The trim removed 5 bases at V and 6 bases at J, leaving 8 bases unmatched. CDR1 and CDR2 (germline): SQVTM, ANQGSEA. This CDR3 has 13 amino acids. In nucleotides, the CDR3 is TGCAGCGTTTGCGATGGGACAGGGCTCGAGCAGTACTTC. It is translated as CSVCDGTGLEQYF.

This rearrangement joins TRBV28 to TRBJ1-5, with D possibly being TRBD1 (6 bases). CDR3 size: 13 residues. Germline CDR1 reads MDHEN; CDR2 reads SYDVKM. V shed 7 bases and J shed 7 bases, with 14 bases lying between them. This CDR3 reads CASTEGVGQPQHF. The CDR3 coding sequence is TGTGCCAGCACCGAGGGGGTAGGCCAGCCCCAGCATTTT.

The chain uses TRBV13 and TRBJ2-1; 14 bases line up with TRBD2. This CDR3 comprises 16 residues. J gave up 3 bases and V 3 bases, and 1 base lay outside the gene matches. CDR1 PRHDT and CDR2 FYEKMQ come from the germline V gene (reference sequence). CDR3 nucleotide sequence: TGTGCCAGCAGCTTGGGACTAGCGGGGGTCTACAATGAGCAGTTCTTC. This encodes CASSLGLAGVYNEQFF. Supplemented by reference TRBV13 and TRBJ2-1, the full variable domain reads AAGVIQSPRHLIKEKRETATLKCYPIPRHDTVYWYQQGPGQDPQFLISFYEKMQSDKGSIPDRFSAQQFSDYHSELNMSSLELGDSALYFCASSLGLAGVYNEQFFGPGTRLTVL.

This sequence joins TRBV4-1 and TRBJ2-7, with D possibly matching TRBD1 (6 bases). V lost 3 bases and J 3 bases, leaving 21 bases between the germline ends. From germline, CDR1 is MGHRA and CDR2 YSYEKL. The CDR3 covers 17 residues. The chain's CDR3 is CASSQARFVRGIYEQYF. Written as DNA, the CDR3 is TGCGCCAGCAGCCAGGCAAGATTTGTCAGGGGAATCTACGAGCAGTACTTC.

There are a few counts of this clone. The gene calls are TRBV6-1 and TRBJ2-7, with 9 bases that match TRBD2. The V gene end was trimmed by 4 bases and the J gene end by 5 bases; junction bases not matched to a gene: 9. This CDR3 spans 15 amino acids. Germline CDR1 reads MNHNS; CDR2 reads SASEGT. CDR3 in amino acids: CASSATGTSPHEQYF. CDR3 nucleotide sequence: TGTGCCAGCAGTGCCACCGGGACTAGCCCCCACGAGCAGTACTTC.

The chain has TRBV6-5 and TRBJ2-7; D ambiguous. Germline-derived CDR1 and CDR2 are MNHEY and SVGAGI. The length of the CDR3 is 14 residues. The V and J ends lost 2 bases and 4 bases respectively, with 12 bases between them. The chain's CDR3 is CASSYGAYPYEQYF. CDR3 in DNA: TGTGCCAGCAGTTACGGTGCATACCCGTACGAGCAGTACTTC.

This clone was counted at least ten times. The J gene is TRBJ1-6, the V gene TRBV6-1; D gene uncertain. V was trimmed by 5 bases and J by 2 bases, leaving 7 bases between them. Germline CDR1 and CDR2: MNHNS and SASEGT. The CDR3 runs 14 residues. CDR3 coding DNA: TGTGCCAGCAGTAGCGGTCCCTATAATTCACCCCTCCACTTT. Translating it yields CASSSGPYNSPLHF.

This clone was seen more than once but under ten times. The chain is built from TRBV15 and TRBJ1-5, with 9 positions matching TRBD1. The CDR3 loop spans 17 amino acids. V dropped 0 bases and J dropped 10; count of bases not matched to a gene: 13. CDR1 and CDR2 (germline): LNHNV, YYDKDF (reference sequence). The CDR3 is CATSRDKSGTGLPPQHF. The CDR3 DNA reads TGTGCCACCAGCAGAGATAAATCCGGGACAGGGTTACCCCCCCAGCATTTT.

The chain couples TRBV2 to TRBJ1-1; unclear D gene. This CDR3 has 12 residues. From germline, CDR1 is SNHLY and CDR2 FYNNEI. Trimming left V 11 bases short and J 8 bases short, with 18 bases between. The CDR3, as DNA: TGTGCCGCTCGCGGAGATGTCCCCGAAGCTTTCTTT. It codes for CAARGDVPEAFF.

The V and J genes are TRBV5-6 and TRBJ1-2; TRBD1 is a possible D gene (5 bases). Between the trimmed V and J ends, which lost 4 bases and 9 bases, there was a span of 13 bases. Germline CDR1 is SGHDT and CDR2 is YYEEEE. This CDR3 spans 12 amino acids. The CDR3 here is CASSHGARSYTF. The CDR3, as DNA: TGTGCCAGCAGCCATGGGGCGCGGAGCTACACCTTC. Combining the CDR3 with reference TRBV5-6 and TRBJ1-2 gives the whole variable domain DAGVTQSPTHLIKTRGQQVTLRCSPKSGHDTVSWYQQALGQGPQFIFQYYEEEERQRGNFPDRFSGHQFPNYSSELNVNALLLGDSALYLCASSHGARSYTFGSGTRLTVV.

The rearrangement joins TRBV13 to TRBJ1-6, with unresolved D. There are 12 residues in the CDR3. CDR1 is PRHDT and CDR2 is FYEKMQ in the germline V gene (reference sequence). V lost 5 bases to trimming and J lost 7 bases, with 6 bases between them. CDR3 DNA sequence: TGTGCCAGCAGCGACGGGAATTCACCCCTCCACTTT. Encoded protein: CASSDGNSPLHF.

The chain employs TRBV2 and TRBJ1-5; 8 nucleotides match TRBD1. Germline trimming cut 6 bases from V and 2 bases from J; bases unmatched to any gene: 12. The CDR3 covers 17 residues. Germline V gene sequence: CDR1 SNHLY, CDR2 FYNNEI. The CDR3 sequence is CASRRDLGQGGNQPQHF. The CDR3, as DNA: TGTGCCAGCAGGCGAGATCTCGGACAGGGAGGCAATCAGCCCCAGCATTTT.

V and J are TRBV28 and TRBJ2-5; 11 positions match TRBD2. Germline trimming cut 3 bases from V and 0 bases from J; bases unmatched to any gene: 6. Germline-derived CDR1 and CDR2 are MDHEN and SYDVKM. This CDR3 is 17 amino acids long. The CDR3 loop reads CASSLSASGGYQETQYF. CDR3 in DNA: TGTGCCAGCAGTTTGAGTGCTAGCGGGGGGTACCAAGAGACCCAGTACTTC.

The chain couples TRBV7-9 to TRBJ2-3; D not resolved. With 1 base removed from V and 2 bases from J, the gap between germline ends came to 10 bases. The CDR3 is 15 residues long. CDR1 SEHNR and CDR2 FQNEAQ come from the germline V gene (reference sequence). CDR3 nucleotides: TGTGCCAGCAGCTTAGGTGGATCGGACACAGATACGCAGTATTTT. Translating it yields CASSLGGSDTDTQYF.

This clone showed up just a few times. Written as DNA, the CDR3 is TGTGCCTGGAGCGACTCCTCAGGGAGCACTGAAGCTTTCTTT. It encodes CAWSDSSGSTEAFF. J is TRBJ1-1 and V is TRBV30; TRBD1 is a possible D gene (5 bases). V lost 3 bases, J lost 4 bases, and 15 bases lay in between. There are 14 residues in the CDR3. Looked up from germline, CDR1 is GTSNPN and CDR2 is SVGIG (reference sequence). Filled out from reference TRBV30 and TRBJ1-1, the complete variable domain reads SQTIHQWPATLVQPVGSPLSLECTVEGTSNPNLYWYRQAAGRGLQLLFYSVGIGQISSEVPQNLSASRPQDRQFILSSKKLLLSDSGFYLCAWSDSSGSTEAFFGQGTRLTVV.

The chain is built from TRBV13 and TRBJ1-2, with a weak D call TRBD1 (5 bases). Looked up from germline, CDR1 is PRHDT and CDR2 is FYEKMQ (reference sequence). V gave up 4 bases and J gave up 4 bases, with 13 bases separating them. The CDR3 runs to 14 residues. Here the CDR3 reads CASSSGTALYGYTF. CDR3 coding DNA: TGTGCCAGCAGCTCCGGGACTGCGCTCTATGGCTACACCTTC.

The chain links TRBV5-8 to TRBJ2-5, with D perhaps being TRBD1 or TRBD2 (7 bases each). V was shortened by 4 bases and J by 0 bases, with 13 bases between the two germline ends. In germline, CDR1 is SGHTS, CDR2 YDEGEE. The CDR3 consists of 15 residues. The CDR3 DNA reads TGTGCCAGCAGCCGGGGGGACAGCTACCAAGAGACCCAGTACTTC. Translated, it gives CASSRGDSYQETQYF.

The chain uses TRBV27 and TRBJ2-3; 8 nucleotides align to TRBD2. V gave up 6 bases and J gave up 0 bases; unmatched junction bases: 20. CDR1 is MNHEY, CDR2 SMNVEV, per germline (reference sequence). The CDR3 length is 20 residues. The CDR3 is CASRAGGLAGGPISTDTQYF. Written as DNA, the CDR3 is TGTGCCAGCAGGGCCGGGGGGTTGGCGGGGGGACCGATTAGCACAGATACGCAGTATTTT.

Only a few counts were recorded for this clone. The J gene is TRBJ2-1, the V gene TRBV30; 9 bases are a match to TRBD2. This CDR3 has 13 residues. The junction had 4 bases not matched to a gene; V was cut back by 5 bases and J by 5 bases. Germline CDR1 reads GTSNPN; CDR2 reads SVGIG (reference sequence). The DNA for the CDR3 is TGTGCCTGGGTGCCTAGCGGGGACAATGAGCAGTTCTTC. Its translation is CAWVPSGDNEQFF.